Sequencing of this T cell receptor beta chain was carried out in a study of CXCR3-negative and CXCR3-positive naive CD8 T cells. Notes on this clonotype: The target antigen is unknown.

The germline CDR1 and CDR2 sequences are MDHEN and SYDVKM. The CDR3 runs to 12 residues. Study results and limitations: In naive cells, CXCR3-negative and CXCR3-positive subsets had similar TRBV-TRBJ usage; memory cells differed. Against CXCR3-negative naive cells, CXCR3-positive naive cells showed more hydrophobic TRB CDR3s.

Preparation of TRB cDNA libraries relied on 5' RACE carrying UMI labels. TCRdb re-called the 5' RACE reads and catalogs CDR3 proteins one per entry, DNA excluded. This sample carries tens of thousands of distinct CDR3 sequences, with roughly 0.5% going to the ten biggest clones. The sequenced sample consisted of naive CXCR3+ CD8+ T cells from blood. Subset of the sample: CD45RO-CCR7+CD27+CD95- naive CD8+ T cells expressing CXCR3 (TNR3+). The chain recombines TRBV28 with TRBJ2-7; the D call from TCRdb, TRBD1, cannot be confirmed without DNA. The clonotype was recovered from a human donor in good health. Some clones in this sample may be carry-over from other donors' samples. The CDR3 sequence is CASSLPPWEQYF.